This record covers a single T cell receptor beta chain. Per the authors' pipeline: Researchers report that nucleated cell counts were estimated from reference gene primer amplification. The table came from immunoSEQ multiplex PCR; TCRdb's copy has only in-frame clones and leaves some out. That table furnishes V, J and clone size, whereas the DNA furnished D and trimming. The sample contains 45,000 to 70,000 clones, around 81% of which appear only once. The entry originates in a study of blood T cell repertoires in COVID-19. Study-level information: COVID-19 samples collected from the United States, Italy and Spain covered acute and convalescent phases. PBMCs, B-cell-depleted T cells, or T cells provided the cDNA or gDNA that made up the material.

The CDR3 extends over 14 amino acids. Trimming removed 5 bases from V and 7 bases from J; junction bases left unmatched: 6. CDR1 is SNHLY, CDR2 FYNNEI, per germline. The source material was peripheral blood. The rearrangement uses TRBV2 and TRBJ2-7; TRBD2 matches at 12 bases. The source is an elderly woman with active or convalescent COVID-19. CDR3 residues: CASSPSGGAWEQYF. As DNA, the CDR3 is TGTGCCAGCAGTCCTAGCGGGGGGGCCTGGGAGCAGTACTTC.